The TCR beta chain under discussion was sequenced for a study of T cell responses to AZD1222 COVID-19 vaccine. A note on this clone: Antigen specificity is unknown.

Second-dose intervals of approximately 4 or approximately 12 weeks were pooled. Clones were read by immunoSEQ multiplex PCR, and TCRdb kept only the in-frame ones, dropping some. This table has about 120,000 clones, about 85% appearing once. Study-wide points: Nearly half of spike-specific TCRs reportedly target variant regions that are unmutated in the B.1.351 and B.1.1.7 variants. CD4 TCRs linked to vaccination spanned spike, dominating at 160-218 and 743-854.

CDR3 size: 13 residues. V shed 8 bases and J 0 bases; nucleotides not matched to a gene: 2. Germline lookup yields CDR1 MNHEY and CDR2 SMNVEV (reference sequence). The TCR sequence derives from an adult who received the AZD1222 COVID-19 vaccine. The sequences come from peripheral blood, collected 28 days after the second AZD1222 dose. The J gene is TRBJ2-5, the V gene TRBV27; 8 bases line up with TRBD2. CDR3 sequence: CASGTRNQETQYF. The CDR3 nucleotides are TGTGCCAGCGGGACTAGGAACCAAGAGACCCAGTACTTC.